This T cell receptor beta chain was observed in a study of blood T cells in healthy people across ages. Together with a sample-barcoded 5' primer, a J-beta primer mix was included in a second PCR lasting about 7 to 11 cycles. Via MiXCR, TCRdb re-called the 5' RACE reads, giving one row per CDR3 protein. This table holds over 1.5 million distinct CDR3 sequences, around half found once. The CDR3 length is 16 residues. CDR1 is SGHRS and CDR2 is YFSETQ in the germline V gene. Trimming removed 0 bases at V and 5 bases at J, with 14 bases between. The chain uses TRBV5-1 and TRBJ1-4; the D gene is possibly TRBD1 (5 bases). The material sequenced was blood. This receptor was obtained from a woman between 40 and 55 years old in good health. The CDR3 DNA follows: TGCGCCAGCAGCTTGGATCCCGGGGGGATAAATGAAAAACTGTTTTTT. It specifies CASSLDPGGINEKLFF. Looking up the rest from reference TRBV5-1 and TRBJ1-4 gives the full variable domain: KAGVTQTPRYLIKTRGQQVTLSCSPISGHRSVSWYQQTPGQGLQFLFEYFSETQRNKGNFPGRFSGRQFSNSRSEMNVSTLELGDSALYLCASSLDPGGINEKLFFGSGTQLSVL.